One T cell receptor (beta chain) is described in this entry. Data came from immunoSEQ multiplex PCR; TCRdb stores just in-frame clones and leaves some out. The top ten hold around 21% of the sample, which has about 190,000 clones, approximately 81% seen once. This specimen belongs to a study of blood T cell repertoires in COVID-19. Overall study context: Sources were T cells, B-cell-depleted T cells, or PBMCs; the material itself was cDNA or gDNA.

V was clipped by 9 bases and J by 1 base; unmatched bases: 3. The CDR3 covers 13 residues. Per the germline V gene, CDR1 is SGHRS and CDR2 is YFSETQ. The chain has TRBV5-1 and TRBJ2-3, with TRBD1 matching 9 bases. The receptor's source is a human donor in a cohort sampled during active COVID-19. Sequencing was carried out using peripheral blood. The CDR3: CAIRDRGTDTQYF. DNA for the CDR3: TGCGCCATCCGGGACAGGGGCACAGATACGCAGTATTTT.